Listed here are 7 T cell receptor beta chains from one sample, sequenced in a study of naive and memory T cell subsets. Both TRBC1 and TRBC2 were covered by a beta constant-region primer of two equimolar oligonucleotides. Ligated cDNA was amplified by four rounds of PCR with nested alpha and beta constant-region primers and SP2. TCRdb re-called the UMI-ligation and nested PCR reads through MiXCR, storing one row per CDR3 protein. The table includes 4,000 or so distinct CDR3 sequences, roughly 5.5% detected once. Source material: effector memory CD8+ T cells from blood. The subset was: effector memory, CD45RA- CD27-. The origin of the receptors is a human donor in good health.

A few counts support this clonotype. The chain joins TRBV6-4 to TRBJ1-5, with D maybe TRBD1 (6 bases). The germline V gene has CDR1 MRHNA and CDR2 SNTAGT. The CDR3 covers 13 residues. Trimming shortened V by 9 bases and J by 0 bases, and 9 bases separated the two germline ends. CDR3 DNA sequence: TGTGCCAGTGCAGGGGATAGCAATCAGCCCCAGCATTTT. Protein sequence: CASAGDSNQPQHF.

The rearrangement links TRBV6-5 to TRBJ2-2, with no clear D. V dropped 4 bases and J dropped 4 bases, with 4 bases sitting between them. Germline lookup yields CDR1 MNHEY and CDR2 SVGAGI. The CDR3 extends over 12 amino acids. The CDR3 sequence is CASSLSTGELFF. The CDR3 DNA follows: TGTGCCAGCAGTTTGAGCACCGGGGAGCTGTTTTTT.

This clonotype was picked up many times. The chain recombines TRBV27 with TRBJ2-6; 8 bases agree with TRBD1. The CDR3 has 18 amino acids. Trimming removed 2 bases from V and 4 bases from J; junction bases left unmatched: 10. The V gene's germline CDR1 is MNHEY and CDR2 SMNVEV (reference sequence). CDR3: CASSLTEQGASGANVLTF. In DNA form, the CDR3 reads TGTGCCAGCAGTTTAACTGAGCAGGGGGCCAGCGGGGCCAACGTCCTGACTTTC.

This clonotype was counted at least ten times. The chain employs TRBV27 and TRBJ2-1, with a tentative D call TRBD2 (7 bases). CDR1 and CDR2 from the germline V gene are MNHEY and SMNVEV (reference sequence). Trimming shortened V by 3 bases and J by 9 bases, and 21 bases separated the two germline ends. The CDR3 runs 16 residues. In DNA form, the CDR3 reads TGTGCCAGCAGTTTTGAGACAGGCCTCGGGGGGTCTGAGCAGTTCTTC. Translating gives CASSFETGLGGSEQFF.

This clonotype was counted at least ten times. The CDR3 here is CASSEGQGLLEKLFF. The CDR3 region has the DNA TGTGCCAGCAGCGAGGGACAGGGCCTTTTGGAAAAACTGTTTTTT. The chain is built from TRBV9 and TRBJ1-4; 9 nucleotides align to TRBD1. The CDR3 has 15 residues. Germline V gene sequence: CDR1 SGDLS, CDR2 YYNGEE. The V and J ends lost 3 bases and 8 bases, in that order; junction bases with no gene match: 8.

This clonotype was picked up many times. The CDR3 region is CASSMGLEAFF. Written as DNA, the CDR3 is TGTGCCAGCAGCATGGGCTTGGAAGCTTTCTTT. The chain combines TRBV7-2 with TRBJ1-1; D is ambiguous. V was pared by 5 bases and J by 8 bases, with 9 bases between. The CDR3 contains 11 residues. Per germline, CDR1 SGHTA and CDR2 FQGNSA. The whole variable domain, filled in from reference TRBV7-2 and TRBJ1-1, reads GAGVSQSPSNKVTEKGKDVELRCDPISGHTALYWYRQSLGQGLEFLIYFQGNSAPDKSGLPSDRFSAERTGGSVSTLTIQRTQQEDSAVYLCASSMGLEAFFGQGTRLTVV.

Relative to its sample, this clonotype is medium-sized. The rearrangement links TRBV28 to TRBJ2-3; 10 bases match TRBD1. This CDR3 has 14 amino acids. The ends lost 7 bases at V and 3 bases at J; junction bases unmatched: 4. Germline V gene data show CDR1 as MDHEN and CDR2 as SYDVKM. This chain's CDR3 is CASTTGQGTDTQYF. The CDR3 DNA reads as TGTGCCAGCACTACGGGACAGGGGACAGATACGCAGTATTTT.